What follows is one T cell receptor beta chain and its context. TCR beta libraries were prepared from cDNA with unique molecular identifiers. A single record per CDR3 protein comes from TCRdb applying MiXCR to the PCR reads. In the table there are some 240,000 distinct CDR3 sequences, 36% of which are singletons. This sample was taken from a study of post-analysis software for immune sequencing data. Specimen: blood. This TCR came from a girl aged 10-17 years with multiple sclerosis.

The CDR3 loop reads CASSYGTSGRTTYIKQYF. The CDR3 DNA is TGTGCCAGCAGTTACGGGACTAGCGGGAGGACGACCTATATTAAGCAGTACTTC. The chain carries TRBV6-5 and TRBJ2-4; 15 bases map to TRBD2. The length of the CDR3 is 18 residues. Germline CDR1 MNHEY, CDR2 SVGAGI. Unmatched junction bases numbered 15, after V lost 2 bases and J lost 13 bases.